The sequence of this T cell receptor beta chain was determined in a study of T-cell reconstitution after alpha-beta-depleted transplantation in children. Study-wide results and caveats: From surviving recipient T cells and thymic progenitors came the high day-60 TCRbeta diversity observed in some patients. Alpha-beta T cells about two months after transplant reportedly derived from several hundred expanded graft clones.

A word on this clonotype: What it binds is unknown.

Construction of the TCRbeta library involved unique molecular identifiers. TCRdb re-called the PCR reads through MiXCR, storing one row per CDR3 protein. The repertoire holds hundreds of thousands of distinct CDR3 sequences, with roughly 13% as singletons. The TCR sequence derives from a girl aged 2-10 years with congenital amegakaryocytic thrombocytopenia, due to receive a stem cell transplant. Sequenced here: PBMCs, sampled before TCRalphabeta/CD19-depleted stem cell transplant.

CDR3 sequence reads: CSAKDNYNEQFF. As DNA, the CDR3 is TGCAGCGCTAAGGACAACTACAATGAGCAGTTCTTC. The chain uses TRBV29-1 and TRBJ2-1, with D possibly TRBD1 on 5 matching bases. V shed 7 bases and J shed 3 bases, with 10 bases lying between them. The CDR3 covers 12 residues. Germline loops: CDR1 SQVTM, CDR2 ANQGSEA.